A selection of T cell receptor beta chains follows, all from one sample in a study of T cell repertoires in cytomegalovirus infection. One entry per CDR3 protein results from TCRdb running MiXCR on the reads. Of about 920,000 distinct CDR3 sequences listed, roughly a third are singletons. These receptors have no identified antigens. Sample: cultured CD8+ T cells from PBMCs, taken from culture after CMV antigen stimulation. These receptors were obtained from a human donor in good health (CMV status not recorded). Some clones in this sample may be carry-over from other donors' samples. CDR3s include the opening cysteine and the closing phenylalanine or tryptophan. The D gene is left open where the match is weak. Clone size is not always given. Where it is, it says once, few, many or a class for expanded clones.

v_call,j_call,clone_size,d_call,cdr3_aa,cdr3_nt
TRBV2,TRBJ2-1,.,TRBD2,CASSEGGLADNEQFF,TGTGCCAGCAGTGAAGGAGGACTAGCGGACAATGAGCAGTTCTTC
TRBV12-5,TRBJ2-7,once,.,CASEGPYEQYF,TGTGCTAGTGAGGGTCCCTACGAGCAGTACTTC
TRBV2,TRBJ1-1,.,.,CATPTAGRAVGGAFF,TGTGCCACTCCGACCGCAGGGAGGGCGGTTGGCGGGGCTTTCTTT
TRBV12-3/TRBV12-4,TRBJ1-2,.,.,CTSSPLDSYGYTF,TGTACCAGCAGTCCCCTAGATTCGTATGGCTACACCTTC
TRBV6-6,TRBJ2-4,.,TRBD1,CASSYPDRGNIQYF,TGTGCCAGCAGTTACCCCGACAGGGGAAACATTCAGTACTTC
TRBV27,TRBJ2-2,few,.,CASSLSTARDTGELFF,TGTGCCAGCAGTTTATCTACAGCCAGGGACACCGGGGAGCTGTTTTTT
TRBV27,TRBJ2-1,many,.,CASSLIAETYNEQFF,TGTGCCAGCAGTTTAATAGCGGAGACCTACAATGAGCAGTTCTTC
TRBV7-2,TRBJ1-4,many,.,CASSFLGPETSNEKLFF,TGTGCCAGCAGCTTCCTCGGGCCCGAGACCAGTAATGAAAAACTGTTTTTT
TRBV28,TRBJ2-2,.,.,CASSDRQHLNTGELFF,TGTGCCAGCAGTGACAGACAGCACCTGAACACCGGGGAGCTGTTTTTT
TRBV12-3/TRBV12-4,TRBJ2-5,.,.,CASTTPERGETQYF,TGTGCCAGCACCACGCCCGAACGGGGGGAGACCCAGTACTTC
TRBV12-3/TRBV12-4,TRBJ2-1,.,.,CVSSPVGSSYNEQFF,TGTGTCAGCAGCCCCGTCGGGAGCTCCTACAATGAGCAGTTCTTC
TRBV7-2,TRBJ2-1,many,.,CASSLVGPGLYNEQFF,TGTGCCAGCAGCTTAGTCGGACCAGGGCTCTACAATGAGCAGTTCTTC
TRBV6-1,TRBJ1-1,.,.,CASSPPGGSNTEAFF,TGTGCCAGCAGTCCTCCTGGGGGGTCGAACACTGAAGCTTTCTTT
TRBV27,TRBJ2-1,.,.,CASSLPGTAFVQFF,TGTGCCAGCAGTTTACCCGGGACCGCCTTTGTGCAGTTCTTC
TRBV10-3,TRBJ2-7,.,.,CAISLDSYEQYF,TGTGCCATCAGCTTAGACAGCTACGAGCAGTACTTC
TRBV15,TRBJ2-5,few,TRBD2,CATSRDGAGGPRKETQYF,TGTGCCACCAGCAGAGATGGAGCGGGGGGGCCCCGAAAAGAGACCCAGTACTTC
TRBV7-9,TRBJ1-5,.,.,CASSPGGANQPQHF,TGTGCCAGCAGCCCCGGGGGTGCGAATCAGCCCCAGCATTTT
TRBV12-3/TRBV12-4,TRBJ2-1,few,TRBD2,CASSPPGVAGLYNEQFF,TGTGCCAGCAGTCCCCCAGGGGTAGCGGGGCTCTACAATGAGCAGTTCTTC
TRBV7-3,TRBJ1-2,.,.,CASSLLPGDYFSYTF,TGTGCCAGCAGCTTACTACCAGGGGATTATTTTAGCTACACCTTC
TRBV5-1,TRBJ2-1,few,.,CASSLARYGSYNEQFF,TGCGCCAGCAGCTTGGCCAGGTACGGATCCTACAATGAGCAGTTCTTC
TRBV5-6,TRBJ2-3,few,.,CASSLGHTSTDTQYF,TGTGCCAGCAGCTTGGGCCACACTAGCACAGATACGCAGTATTTT
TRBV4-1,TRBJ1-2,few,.,CASSQEWGRRYGYTF,TGCGCCAGCAGCCAAGAGTGGGGGCGTCGGTATGGCTACACCTTC
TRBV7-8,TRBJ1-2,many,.,CASSAGSIYGYTF,TGTGCCAGCAGCGCCGGGTCGATCTATGGCTACACCTTC
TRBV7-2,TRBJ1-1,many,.,CASSLARLNTEAFF,TGTGCCAGCAGCTTAGCGAGGTTGAACACTGAAGCTTTCTTT
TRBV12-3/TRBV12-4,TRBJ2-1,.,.,CASRARDEQFF,TGTGCCAGCAGAGCCAGAGATGAGCAGTTCTTC
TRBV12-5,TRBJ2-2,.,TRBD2,CASGLASSGVAGELFF,TGTGCTAGTGGTTTGGCGTCTAGCGGGGTCGCCGGGGAGCTGTTTTTT
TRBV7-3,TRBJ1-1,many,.,CASSRVRRANTEAFF,TGTGCCAGCAGCCGAGTGCGGAGAGCTAACACTGAAGCTTTCTTT
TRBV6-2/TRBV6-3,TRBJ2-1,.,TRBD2,CASSSWTSGENEQFF,TGTGCCAGCAGTTCCTGGACTAGCGGGGAAAATGAGCAGTTCTTC
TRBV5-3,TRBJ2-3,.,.,CASSPSSYGTDTQYF,TGTGCCAGCAGCCCCTCGTCTTACGGGACAGATACGCAGTATTTT
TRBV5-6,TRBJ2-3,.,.,CASNLYLGGASTDTQYF,TGTGCCAGCAACCTTTATCTCGGGGGAGCTAGCACAGATACGCAGTATTTT
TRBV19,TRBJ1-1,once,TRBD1,CASRDRDYTEAFF,TGTGCCAGTAGGGACAGGGATTACACTGAAGCTTTCTTT
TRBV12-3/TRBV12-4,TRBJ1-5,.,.,CAVGEHNQPQHF,TGTGCCGTGGGGGAACATAATCAGCCCCAGCATTTT
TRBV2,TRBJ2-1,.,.,CASASGKSYNEQFF,TGTGCCAGCGCCTCAGGGAAGTCCTACAATGAGCAGTTCTTC
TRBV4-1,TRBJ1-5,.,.,CASSQVPQQGDQPQHF,TGCGCCAGCAGCCAAGTCCCGCAGCAAGGAGATCAGCCCCAGCATTTT
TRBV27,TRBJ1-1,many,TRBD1,CASSLGQGYTEAFF,TGTGCCAGCAGCTTGGGACAGGGGTACACTGAAGCTTTCTTT